These 30 T cell receptor beta chains came from one sample sequenced in a study of blood T cell repertoires in COVID-19. Method: immunoSEQ multiplex PCR; TCRdb's copy keeps in-frame clones and lacks some. The table includes approximately 150,000 clones, 70% to 80% detected once. The source material was PBMCs or T cells enriched from blood (not recorded which). These receptors came from a woman in her seventies in a cohort exposed to, infected with or recovered from COVID-19 (not recorded which).

The J gene is TRBJ2-3, the V gene TRBV30, with TRBD2 matching 8 bases. The CDR3 consists of 16 residues. V lost 2 bases, J lost 3 bases, and 10 bases stayed unmatched. Germline CDR1 is GTSNPN and CDR2 is SVGIG (reference sequence). In DNA, the CDR3 is TGTGCCTGGAGTAGATCAGCGGGGGTGGTGACAGATACGCAGTATTTT. It is translated as CAWSRSAGVVTDTQYF.

This chain joins TRBV5-1 and TRBJ1-4; 7 nucleotides match TRBD1. Germline loops: CDR1 SGHRS, CDR2 YFSETQ. The J segment lost 10 bases and the V segment lost 0 bases, leaving 6 bases of the junction unmatched. The CDR3 totals 14 residues. The CDR3 sequence is CASSLDGAGGKLFF. The CDR3 coding sequence is TGCGCCAGCAGCTTGGATGGGGCAGGGGGAAAACTGTTTTTT.

The CDR3, as DNA: TGTGCCAGCAGTTCTTGGACTAGCGGGGACCCGGGGGCGCAGTATTTT. It yields the protein CASSSWTSGDPGAQYF. The chain employs TRBV28 and TRBJ2-3, with 12 bases identical to TRBD2. Trimming at V came to 4 bases and at J to 10 bases, leaving 12 bases not matched to a gene. CDR3 length equals 16 residues. Germline V gene lookup returns CDR1 MDHEN and CDR2 SYDVKM. Full variable domain (outside the CDR3, taken from reference TRBV28 and TRBJ2-3): DVKVTQSSRYLVKRTGEKVFLECVQDMDHENMFWYRQDPGLGLRLIYFSYDVKMKEKGDIPEGYSVSREKKERFSLILESASTNQTSMYLCASSSWTSGDPGAQYFGPGTRLTVL.

V and J are TRBV27 and TRBJ2-4, with a possible D match to TRBD1 (5 bases). CDR3 length equals 14 residues. V was shortened by 6 bases and J by 0 bases, with 9 bases between the two germline ends. Germline V gene data show CDR1 as MNHEY and CDR2 as SMNVEV (reference sequence). The CDR3 coding sequence is TGTGCCAGCAGGTCCAGGGTAGCCAAAAACATTCAGTACTTC. This gives the protein CASRSRVAKNIQYF.

The genes are TRBV5-4 and TRBJ2-5; perhaps TRBD1 as D (5 bases). CDR3 length equals 13 residues. Germline CDR1 is SGHNT and CDR2 is YYREEE (reference sequence). The ends were cut back, 4 bases at V and 5 bases at J, with 12 bases in the middle. The CDR3 DNA is TGTGCCAGCAGCCCTCAGGGTCGGGAGACCCAGTACTTC. As protein: CASSPQGRETQYF.

This clone was detected once. The chain recombines TRBV2 with TRBJ1-2, with 9 bases that match TRBD1. There are 13 residues in the CDR3. Germline V lookup: CDR1 SNHLY, CDR2 FYNNEI. Germline trimming cut 5 bases from V and 6 bases from J; bases unmatched to any gene: 4. This CDR3 is CASSLDRGNGYTF. The CDR3 DNA sequence: TGTGCCAGCAGTCTGGACAGGGGAAATGGCTACACCTTC. The entire variable domain, with the rest obtained from reference TRBV2 and TRBJ1-2, is as follows: EPEVTQTPSHQVTQMGQEVILRCVPISNHLYFYWYRQILGQKVEFLVSFYNNEISEKSEIFDDQFSVERPDGSNFTLKIRSTKLEDSAMYFCASSLDRGNGYTFGSGTRLTVV.

The chain employs TRBV12-3 or TRBV12-4 and TRBJ1-5; weak D call: TRBD1 (5 bases). CDR3 length: 13 residues. Trimming took off 3 bases at V and 5 bases at J, with 8 bases between the two ends. The CDR3 sequence is CASSFSRDQPQHF. The CDR3 region has the DNA TGTGCCAGCAGTTTTTCCAGGGATCAGCCCCAGCATTTT.

The table lists this clone with a few counts. V usage is TRBV7-9 and J usage is TRBJ2-1; 13 positions agree with TRBD2. The length of the CDR3 is 15 residues. Germline V gene lookup returns CDR1 SEHNR and CDR2 FQNEAQ (reference sequence). J lost 7 bases, V lost 5 bases, and 5 bases had no gene match. The CDR3 region has the DNA TGTGCCAGCAGCGAACTAGCGGGAGGGTTAAATGAGCAGTTCTTC. This translates into CASSELAGGLNEQFF.

This sequence joins TRBV28 and TRBJ1-5; TRBD1 agrees at 8 bases. Germline trimming cut 2 bases from V and 3 bases from J; bases unmatched to any gene: 3. Germline CDR1 reads MDHEN; CDR2 reads SYDVKM. The CDR3 is made up of 15 amino acids. The CDR3 DNA reads TGTGCCAGCAGTTTAGACAGGGGCTACAATCAGCCCCAGCATTTT. Protein: CASSLDRGYNQPQHF.

The chain couples TRBV18 to TRBJ1-1; 7 bases agree with TRBD1. Unmatched junction bases numbered 5, after V lost 5 bases and J lost 2 bases. The CDR3 sequence is 14 residues long. Germline V gene lookup returns CDR1 KGHSH and CDR2 LQKENI. CDR3 sequence reads: CASSATGSNTEAFF. In nucleotides, the CDR3 is TGTGCCAGCTCAGCGACAGGGTCTAACACTGAAGCTTTCTTT.

DNA of the CDR3: TGTGCCAGCTCACCAAGGGCGAGCGGGAAGACCGGGGAGCTGTTTTTT. It yields the protein CASSPRASGKTGELFF. The chain uses TRBV18 and TRBJ2-2; 7 nucleotides agree with TRBD2. V lost 2 bases, J lost 5 bases, and 8 bases stayed unmatched. CDR1 and CDR2 from the germline V gene are KGHSH and LQKENI. The CDR3 contains 16 residues.

This chain connects TRBV19 to TRBJ2-3; 8 bases are shared with TRBD1. The CDR3 extends over 15 amino acids. The germline V gene encodes CDR1 LNHDA and CDR2 SQIVND (reference sequence). The V segment lost 6 bases and the J segment 2 bases; nucleotides outside the gene matches: 7. The CDR3 reads CASSPGTGFTDTQYF. As DNA, the CDR3 is TGTGCCAGTAGCCCCGGGACAGGTTTCACAGATACGCAGTATTTT.

This clone was recorded once. This rearrangement joins TRBV19 to TRBJ1-5; TRBD1 agrees at 7 bases. CDR3 length: 16 amino acids. Losses at the gene ends were 3 bases for V and 1 base for J; bases not matched to a gene: 6. The germline CDR1 and CDR2 sequences are LNHDA and SQIVND (reference sequence). This chain's CDR3 is CASSMRQGVSNQPQHF. The CDR3 bases are TGTGCCAGTAGTATGAGGCAGGGGGTGAGCAATCAGCCCCAGCATTTT.

This clone is a singleton in its sample. The rearrangement uses TRBV10-3 and TRBJ2-7, with 7 bases aligning to TRBD2. Germline loops: CDR1 ENHRY, CDR2 SYGVKD. The ends lost 3 bases at V and 2 bases at J; junction bases unmatched: 7. The length of the CDR3 is 15 residues. Written as DNA, the CDR3 is TGTGCCATCAGTGAACCCCGGGACTACGCCTACGAGCAGTACTTC. Its protein is CAISEPRDYAYEQYF.

The chain is built from TRBV4-2 and TRBJ1-6; D is uncertain. CDR3 size: 13 residues. Germline CDR1 is LGHNA and CDR2 is YNFKEQ. Trimming took off 3 bases at V and 8 bases at J, with 8 bases between the two ends. This CDR3 reads CASSHSGDSPLHF. The CDR3 DNA sequence: TGTGCCAGCAGCCATTCGGGAGATTCACCCCTCCACTTT.

This chain uses TRBV3-1 (or the pseudogene TRBV3-2) with TRBJ2-1; 7 positions agree with TRBD2. J was trimmed by 0 bases and V by 5 bases; bases with no gene match: 10. The CDR3 spans 17 residues. Germline CDR1 reads LGHDT; CDR2 reads YNNKEL (reference sequence). This CDR3 reads CASSGWGLAVSYNEQFF. The CDR3 bases are TGTGCCAGCAGCGGCTGGGGCCTAGCGGTCTCCTACAATGAGCAGTTCTTC.

This clone was seen just once. The J gene is TRBJ2-7, the V gene TRBV7-2; D may be TRBD1 (5 bases). Germline lookup yields CDR1 SGHTA and CDR2 FQGNSA. This CDR3 comprises 16 residues. V lost 0 bases and J 0 bases, leaving 12 bases between the germline ends. The CDR3: CASSLAPAGLSYEQYF. DNA of the CDR3: TGTGCCAGCAGCTTAGCCCCGGCAGGGCTCTCCTACGAGCAGTACTTC.

V usage is TRBV5-4 and J usage is TRBJ2-3; no firm D call. This CDR3 spans 16 amino acids. The V gene's germline CDR1 is SGHNT and CDR2 YYREEE (reference sequence). V was clipped by 0 bases and J by 2 bases, with 13 bases between them. The CDR3 region is CASSLGGGSDTDTQYF. The CDR3 DNA is TGTGCCAGCAGCTTGGGAGGCGGATCTGACACAGATACGCAGTATTTT.

The J gene is TRBJ1-4, the V gene TRBV3-1 (or the pseudogene TRBV3-2), with unresolved D. V was cut by 2 bases and J by 6 bases, with 13 bases left in between. The length of the CDR3 is 15 residues. Germline loops: CDR1 LGHDT, CDR2 YNNKEL (reference sequence). The CDR3 bases are TGTGCCAGCAGCCAATCTTTGCTAGATCATGAAAAACTGTTTTTT. It codes for CASSQSLLDHEKLFF.

This clone showed up just a few times. This chain links TRBV5-1 with TRBJ1-2, with 7 nucleotides matching TRBD1. V was clipped by 4 bases and J by 3 bases; unmatched bases: 6. The CDR3 contains 14 residues. Looked up from germline, CDR1 is SGHRS and CDR2 is YFSETQ. The CDR3 DNA reads TGCGCCAGCAGCCCAGGGACAGCTTACTATGGCTACACCTTC. This translates into CASSPGTAYYGYTF.

The CDR3: CASSMGPGLGRAGELFF. The CDR3 DNA follows: TGTGCCAGTAGTATGGGACCGGGACTAGGTCGGGCCGGGGAGCTGTTTTTT. This chain joins TRBV19 and TRBJ2-2; 8 nucleotides align to TRBD2. CDR3 length equals 17 residues. Germline V gene sequence: CDR1 LNHDA, CDR2 SQIVND (reference sequence). Losses at the gene ends were 3 bases for V and 6 bases for J; bases not matched to a gene: 12.

The V call is TRBV11-3, the J call TRBJ2-1; the D gene is possibly TRBD2 (6 bases). The CDR3 has 14 amino acids. Germline CDR1 and CDR2: SGHNT and YENEEA. Trimming took 4 bases from V and 0 from J, leaving 7 bases between them. CDR3 DNA sequence: TGTGCCAGCAGCTCGGGACTCTCCTACAATGAGCAGTTCTTC. This gives the protein CASSSGLSYNEQFF.

The DNA of the CDR3 is TGTGCCAGCAGCTTGGACAGGTTGGACTATGGCTACACCTTC. Translation gives CASSLDRLDYGYTF. This chain connects TRBV5-6 to TRBJ1-2, with D possibly TRBD1 on 5 matching bases. Germline V CDR1 and CDR2: SGHDT, YYEEEE. The CDR3 is 14 residues long. Trimming removed 0 bases from V and 3 bases from J, with 9 bases in between.

CDR3 region: CASSPAQGSHSNEKLFF. CDR3 sequence (DNA): TGTGCCAGCTCACCGGCACAGGGAAGTCACTCTAATGAAAAACTGTTTTTT. This chain connects TRBV18 to TRBJ1-4, with D possibly matching TRBD1 (6 bases). There are 17 residues in the CDR3. In germline, CDR1 is KGHSH, CDR2 LQKENI. Trimming took off 3 bases at V and 3 bases at J, with 17 bases between the two ends.

The V and J genes are TRBV11-2 and TRBJ1-4; TRBD1 matches 12 bases. Germline V gives CDR1 SGHAT, CDR2 FQNNGV. The CDR3 has 14 residues. V shed 5 bases, J shed 8 bases, and the junction held 3 bases outside the gene matches. In DNA form, the CDR3 reads TGTGCCAGCAGCCAGGGACAGGGGGCCGAAAAACTGTTTTTT. This encodes CASSQGQGAEKLFF.

CDR3 in DNA: TGTGCCACTATAGGACAGGGGGCAAGCAATGAGCAGTTCTTC. This gives the protein CATIGQGASNEQFF. The J gene is TRBJ2-1, the V gene TRBV24-1; 11 bases map to TRBD1. This CDR3 has 14 residues. The V segment lost 10 bases and the J segment 6 bases; nucleotides outside the gene matches: 7. Germline V gene lookup returns CDR1 KGHDR and CDR2 SFDVKD.

CDR3 nucleotides: TGTGCCAGCAGCGTCAAGAGCTCTGGGGCCAACGTCCTGACTTTC. Amino acid sequence: CASSVKSSGANVLTF. V and J are TRBV9 and TRBJ2-6; no firm D call. Looked up from germline, CDR1 is SGDLS and CDR2 is YYNGEE. The CDR3 has 15 residues. V was clipped by 2 bases and J by 0 bases, with 6 bases between them. Together with reference TRBV9 and TRBJ2-6, the CDR3 gives the full variable domain: DSGVTQTPKHLITATGQRVTLRCSPRSGDLSVYWYQQSLDQGLQFLIQYYNGEERAKGNILERFSAQQFPDLHSELNLSSLELGDSALYFCASSVKSSGANVLTFGAGSRLTVL.

The V gene is TRBV3-1 (or the pseudogene TRBV3-2), the J gene TRBJ2-1; D may be TRBD2 (5 bases). Deletions cut 7 bases from V and 0 bases from J, with 10 bases between. The CDR3 covers 14 residues. The germline CDR1 and CDR2 sequences are LGHDT and YNNKEL (reference sequence). This chain's CDR3 is CASTAGLSYNEQFF. In DNA, the CDR3 is TGTGCCAGCACGGCGGGCCTCTCCTACAATGAGCAGTTCTTC.

The chain has TRBV9 and TRBJ2-3, with D uncertain. In germline, CDR1 is SGDLS, CDR2 YYNGEE. This CDR3 has 14 residues. V lost 0 bases, J lost 2 bases, and 7 bases lay in between. The CDR3: CASSVDVYTDTQYF. The CDR3 DNA is TGTGCCAGCAGCGTAGATGTCTACACAGATACGCAGTATTTT.

The chain links TRBV28 to TRBJ2-7, with 12 bases matching TRBD2. Per the germline V gene, CDR1 is MDHEN and CDR2 is SYDVKM. CDR3 length: 18 amino acids. V lost 6 bases and J lost 3; bases outside the gene matches: 15. In nucleotides, the CDR3 is TGTGCCAGCAGCTCTCTTAGACTAGCGGGAGAGTCGGGCTACGAGCAGTACTTC. The encoded protein is CASSSLRLAGESGYEQYF.